Sequencing of this TCR beta chain was carried out in a study of glioma-infiltrating T cells after dendritic cell vaccination. About the study: Autologous tumor lysate-pulsed dendritic cell vaccination was given between about 2002 and 2012.

The method was immunoSEQ multiplex PCR; TCRdb's version includes in-frame clones alone and lacks a portion of them. The top ten clones hold roughly 7.9% of a sample with approximately 67,000 clones, about 76% of them seen once. Selection required adequate fresh-frozen tumor tissue plus more than two years' survival data. Notes on the study in general: Only a small number of patients had complete blood and tumor samples. Estimated pretreatment TIL content predicted outcome after dendritic cell vaccination.

This CDR3 has 14 amino acids. CDR1 SGDLS and CDR2 YYNGEE come from the germline V gene. V was cut by 7 bases and J by 6 bases, with 17 bases left in between. On this clone: Its specificity is unknown.

The sequences come from blood, collected before dendritic cell vaccination. V and J are TRBV9 and TRBJ2-1; a possible D gene is TRBD2 (5 bases). This TCR came from a human donor with glioblastoma. CDR3 nucleotide sequence: TGTGCCAGCGGGTGGACTGCCGGGCCCAATGAGCAGTTCTTC. Its translation: CASGWTAGPNEQFF.